The T cell receptor (beta chain) under discussion was sequenced for a study of T cell responses to AZD1222 COVID-19 vaccine. Here immunoSEQ multiplex PCR was the method, and the copy in TCRdb shows in-frame clones only, minus some. The table has roughly 150,000 clones, 80% to 95% seen once. The CDR3 length is 14 residues. CDR1 and CDR2 from the germline V gene are LNHDA and SQIVND (reference sequence). V was clipped by 4 bases and J by 1 base, with 8 bases between them. The receptor's source is an adult in good health. V gene TRBV19 combines with J gene TRBJ2-1; D ambiguous. Sequencing used peripheral blood, obtained on day 0 of AZD1222 vaccination. In nucleotides, the CDR3 is TGTGCCAGTAGTAAGGCCAAGTCCTACAATGAGCAGTTCTTC. Its protein is CASSKAKSYNEQFF.